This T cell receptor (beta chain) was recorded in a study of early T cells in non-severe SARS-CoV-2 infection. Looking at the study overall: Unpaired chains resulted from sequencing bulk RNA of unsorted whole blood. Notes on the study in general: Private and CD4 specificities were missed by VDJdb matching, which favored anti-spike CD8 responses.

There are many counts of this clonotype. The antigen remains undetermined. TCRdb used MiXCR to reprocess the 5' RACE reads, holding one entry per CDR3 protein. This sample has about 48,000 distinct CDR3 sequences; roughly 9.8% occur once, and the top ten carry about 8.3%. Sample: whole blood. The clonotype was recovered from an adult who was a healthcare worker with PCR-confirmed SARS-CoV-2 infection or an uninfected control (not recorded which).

This chain's CDR3 is CASSSETTSFSNEQFF. In nucleotides, the CDR3 is TGTGCCAGCAGCTCCGAAACCACTAGTTTCAGCAATGAGCAGTTCTTC. V is TRBV5-4 and J is TRBJ2-1, with D perhaps matching TRBD2 (5 bases). The V and J ends lost 3 bases and 6 bases respectively, with 19 bases between them. The CDR3 is 16 amino acids. From germline, CDR1 is SGHNT and CDR2 YYREEE (reference sequence).